This T cell receptor (beta chain) was documented in a study of T cell responses to AZD1222 COVID-19 vaccine. Assay used: immunoSEQ multiplex PCR; TCRdb lists only in-frame clones, some missing. The repertoire holds some 150,000 clones, with around 83% as singletons. Details on this clone: One end of the junction does not line up with germline, which may come from a read error.

The CDR3 has 12 residues. Germline CDR1 reads WSHSY; CDR2 reads SAAADI. The specimen was peripheral blood, collected 28 days after the second AZD1222 dose. The clonotype comes from an adult who received the AZD1222 COVID-19 vaccine. The V and J genes are TRBV10-2 and TRBJ2-7, with a weak D call TRBD2 (7 bases). CDR3 in amino acids: CASCEGGVEQYF. Written as DNA, the CDR3 is TGCGCCAGCTGTGAGGGGGGGGTGGAGCAGTACTTC.